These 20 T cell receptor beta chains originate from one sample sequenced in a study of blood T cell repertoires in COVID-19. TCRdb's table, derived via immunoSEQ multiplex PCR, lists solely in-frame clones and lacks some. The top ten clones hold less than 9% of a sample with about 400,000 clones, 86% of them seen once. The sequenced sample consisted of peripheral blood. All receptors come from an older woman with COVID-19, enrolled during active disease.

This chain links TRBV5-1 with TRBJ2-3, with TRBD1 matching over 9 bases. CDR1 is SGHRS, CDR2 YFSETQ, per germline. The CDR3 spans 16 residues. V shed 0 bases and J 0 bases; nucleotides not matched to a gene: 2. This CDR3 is CASSLGGQGSTDTQYF. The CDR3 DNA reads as TGCGCCAGCAGCTTGGGAGGACAGGGGAGCACAGATACGCAGTATTTT.

The CDR3 DNA sequence: TGTGCCATCAGTCAGCGGGACGGGTCCTCTGGAAACACCATATATTTT. Its translation is CAISQRDGSSGNTIYF. The J gene is TRBJ1-3, the V gene TRBV10-3, with TRBD1 as a possible D gene (5 bases). This CDR3 region has 16 residues. Trimming took 5 bases from V and 0 from J, leaving 14 bases between them. Germline CDR1 is ENHRY and CDR2 is SYGVKD.

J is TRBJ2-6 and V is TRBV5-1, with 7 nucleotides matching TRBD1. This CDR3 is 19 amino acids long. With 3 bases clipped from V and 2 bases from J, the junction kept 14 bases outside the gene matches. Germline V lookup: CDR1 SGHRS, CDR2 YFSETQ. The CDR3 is CASSSRGSQGKAGANVLTF. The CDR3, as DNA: TGCGCCAGCAGCTCGAGGGGGTCACAGGGGAAGGCTGGGGCCAACGTCCTGACTTTC.

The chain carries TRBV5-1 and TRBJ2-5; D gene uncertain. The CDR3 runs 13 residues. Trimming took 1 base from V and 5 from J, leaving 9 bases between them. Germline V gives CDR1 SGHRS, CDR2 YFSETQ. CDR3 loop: CASSLLGQETQYF. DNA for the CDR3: TGCGCCAGCAGCTTGCTTGGGCAGGAGACCCAGTACTTC.

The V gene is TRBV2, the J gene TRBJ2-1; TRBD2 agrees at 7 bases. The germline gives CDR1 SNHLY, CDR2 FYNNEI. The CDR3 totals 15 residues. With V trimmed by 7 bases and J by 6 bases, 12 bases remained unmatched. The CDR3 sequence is CASNIAGGPINEQFF. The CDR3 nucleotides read TGTGCCAGCAATATAGCGGGCGGGCCCATCAATGAGCAGTTCTTC. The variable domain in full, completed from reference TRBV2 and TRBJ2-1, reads EPEVTQTPSHQVTQMGQEVILRCVPISNHLYFYWYRQILGQKVEFLVSFYNNEISEKSEIFDDQFSVERPDGSNFTLKIRSTKLEDSAMYFCASNIAGGPINEQFFGPGTRLTVL.

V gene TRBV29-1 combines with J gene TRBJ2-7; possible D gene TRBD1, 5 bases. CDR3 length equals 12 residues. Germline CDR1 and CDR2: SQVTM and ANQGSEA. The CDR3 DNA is TGCCCGAGGCCAGGGAAGCCCTACGAGCAGTACTTC. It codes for CPRPGKPYEQYF.

For the CDR3, the DNA is TGTGCCAGCAGCCATAATACGGGGTCCGATACGCAGTATTTT. Encoded protein: CASSHNTGSDTQYF. This sequence joins TRBV14 and TRBJ2-3; D perhaps matches TRBD2 (5 bases). Trimming took 3 bases from V and 6 from J, leaving 13 bases between them. The germline CDR1 and CDR2 sequences are SGHDN and FVKESK. This CDR3 region has 14 residues. Complete variable domain (other parts from reference TRBV14 and TRBJ2-3): EAGVTQFPSHSVIEKGQTVTLRCDPISGHDNLYWYRRVMGKEIKFLLHFVKESKQDESGMPNNRFLAERTGGTYSTLKVQPAELEDSGVYFCASSHNTGSDTQYFGPGTRLTVL.

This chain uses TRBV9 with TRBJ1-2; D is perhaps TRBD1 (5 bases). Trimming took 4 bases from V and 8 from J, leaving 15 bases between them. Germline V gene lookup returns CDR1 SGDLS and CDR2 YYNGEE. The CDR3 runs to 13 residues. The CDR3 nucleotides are TGTGCCAGCAGCACCTCTCAGGGCTTAGGCTACACCTTC. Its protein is CASSTSQGLGYTF. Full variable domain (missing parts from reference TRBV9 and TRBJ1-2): DSGVTQTPKHLITATGQRVTLRCSPRSGDLSVYWYQQSLDQGLQFLIQYYNGEERAKGNILERFSAQQFPDLHSELNLSSLELGDSALYFCASSTSQGLGYTFGSGTRLTVV.

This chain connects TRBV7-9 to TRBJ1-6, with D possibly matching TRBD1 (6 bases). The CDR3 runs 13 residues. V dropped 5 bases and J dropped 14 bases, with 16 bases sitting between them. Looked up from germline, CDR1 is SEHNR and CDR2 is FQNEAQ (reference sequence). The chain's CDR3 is CASSPLGRGSLHF. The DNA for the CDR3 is TGTGCCAGCAGCCCCCTAGGCAGGGGATCCCTCCACTTT.

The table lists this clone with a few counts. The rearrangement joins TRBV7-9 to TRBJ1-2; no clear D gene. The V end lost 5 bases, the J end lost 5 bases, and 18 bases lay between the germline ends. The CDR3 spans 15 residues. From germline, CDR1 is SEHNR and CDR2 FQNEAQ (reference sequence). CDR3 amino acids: CASSLYGGSEYGYTF. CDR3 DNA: TGTGCCAGCAGCCTTTATGGAGGTTCAGAGTATGGCTACACCTTC. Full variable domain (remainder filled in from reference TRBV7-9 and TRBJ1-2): DTGVSQNPRHKITKRGQNVTFRCDPISEHNRLYWYRQTLGQGPEFLTYFQNEAQLEKSRLLSDRFSAERPKGSFSTLEIQRTEQGDSAMYLCASSLYGGSEYGYTFGSGTRLTVV.

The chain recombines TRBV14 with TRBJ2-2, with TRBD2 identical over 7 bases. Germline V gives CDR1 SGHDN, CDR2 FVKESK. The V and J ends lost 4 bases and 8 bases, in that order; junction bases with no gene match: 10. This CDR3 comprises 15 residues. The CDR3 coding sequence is TGTGCCAGCAGCCCCAGGACATGGACTAGGGGGGAGCTGTTTTTT. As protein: CASSPRTWTRGELFF. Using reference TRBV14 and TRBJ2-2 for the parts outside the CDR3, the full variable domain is EAGVTQFPSHSVIEKGQTVTLRCDPISGHDNLYWYRRVMGKEIKFLLHFVKESKQDESGMPNNRFLAERTGGTYSTLKVQPAELEDSGVYFCASSPRTWTRGELFFGEGSRLTVL.

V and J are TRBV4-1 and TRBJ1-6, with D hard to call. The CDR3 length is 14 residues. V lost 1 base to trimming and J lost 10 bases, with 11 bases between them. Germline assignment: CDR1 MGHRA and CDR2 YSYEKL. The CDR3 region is CASSQVLGESPLHF. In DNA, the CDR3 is TGCGCCAGCAGCCAAGTTTTAGGAGAGTCACCCCTCCACTTT.

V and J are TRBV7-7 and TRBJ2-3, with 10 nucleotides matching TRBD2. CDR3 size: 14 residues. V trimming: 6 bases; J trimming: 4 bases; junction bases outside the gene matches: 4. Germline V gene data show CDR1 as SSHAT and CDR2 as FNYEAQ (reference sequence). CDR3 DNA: TGTGCCAGCAGTTCTAGCGGGGGATCAGATACGCAGTATTTT. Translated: CASSSSGGSDTQYF.

DNA of the CDR3: TGTGCCAGCAGCTCCCAGGGGGTCGGGGACACTGAAGCTTTCTTT. The encoded protein is CASSSQGVGDTEAFF. The chain uses TRBV13 and TRBJ1-1; 7 bases are shared with TRBD1. Germline assignment: CDR1 PRHDT and CDR2 FYEKMQ (reference sequence). The CDR3 loop spans 15 amino acids. The junction had 8 bases not matched to a gene; V was cut back by 4 bases and J by 3 bases.

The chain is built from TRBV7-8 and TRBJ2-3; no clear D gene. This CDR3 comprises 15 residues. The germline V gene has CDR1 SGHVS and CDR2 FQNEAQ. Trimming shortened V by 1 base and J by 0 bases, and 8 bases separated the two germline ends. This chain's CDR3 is CASSLEAFSTDTQYF. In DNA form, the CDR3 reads TGTGCCAGCAGCTTAGAAGCGTTTAGCACAGATACGCAGTATTTT.

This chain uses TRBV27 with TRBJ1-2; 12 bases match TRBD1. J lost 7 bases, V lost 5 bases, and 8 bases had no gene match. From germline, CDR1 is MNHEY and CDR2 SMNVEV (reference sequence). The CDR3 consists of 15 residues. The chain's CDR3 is CASSPLGQGARGYTF. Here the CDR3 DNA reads TGTGCCAGCAGTCCCCTGGGACAGGGGGCGCGTGGCTACACCTTC.

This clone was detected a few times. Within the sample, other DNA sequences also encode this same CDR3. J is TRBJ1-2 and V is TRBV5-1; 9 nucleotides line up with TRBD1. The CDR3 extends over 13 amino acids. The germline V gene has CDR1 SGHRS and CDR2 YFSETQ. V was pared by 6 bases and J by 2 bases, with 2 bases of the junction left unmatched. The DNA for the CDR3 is TGCGCCAGCACTGGACAGGGGAACTATGGCTACACCTTC. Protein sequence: CASTGQGNYGYTF.

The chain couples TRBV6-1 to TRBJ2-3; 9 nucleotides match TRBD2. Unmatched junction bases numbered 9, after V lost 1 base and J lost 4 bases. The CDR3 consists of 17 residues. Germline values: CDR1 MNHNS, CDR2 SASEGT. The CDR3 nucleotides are TGTGCCAGCAGTGAAGAAGGTAGCGGGGGTAAAGCAGATACGCAGTATTTT. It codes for CASSEEGSGGKADTQYF.

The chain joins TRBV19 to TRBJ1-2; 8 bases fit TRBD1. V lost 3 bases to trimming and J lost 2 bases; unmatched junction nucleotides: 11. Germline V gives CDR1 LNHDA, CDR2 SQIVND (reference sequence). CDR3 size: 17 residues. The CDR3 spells CASSMPGGATANYGYTF. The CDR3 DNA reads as TGTGCCAGTAGTATGCCAGGGGGCGCCACGGCGAACTATGGCTACACCTTC.

CDR3 amino acids: CATSRSGTGFTEKLFF. In DNA, the CDR3 is TGTGCCACCAGCAGATCGGGGACAGGGTTTACTGAAAAACTGTTTTTT. The chain recombines TRBV15 with TRBJ1-4, with TRBD1 matching over 9 bases. The junction had 8 bases not matched to a gene; V was cut back by 2 bases and J by 7 bases. The CDR3 contains 16 residues. Germline V gene lookup returns CDR1 LNHNV and CDR2 YYDKDF (reference sequence). The full variable domain, its missing parts supplied by reference TRBV15 and TRBJ1-4, is DAMVIQNPRYQVTQFGKPVTLSCSQTLNHNVMYWYQQKSSQAPKLLFHYYDKDFNNEADTPDNFQSRRPNTSFCFLDIRSPGLGDTAMYLCATSRSGTGFTEKLFFGSGTQLSVL.